This T cell receptor beta chain was captured in a study of CD8 T cells in ankylosing spondylitis. Study outcomes and limitations: Disease-linked clones had a CD8+ phenotype and relatively low frequency in peripheral blood.

V gave up 3 bases and J gave up 6 bases, with 9 bases separating them. CDR1 and CDR2 from the germline V gene are MDHEN and SYDVKM. The CDR3 has 13 amino acids. Making use of molecular barcodes, quantitative 5'-RACE generated TCR beta libraries. TCRdb redid the calling of the 5' RACE reads with MiXCR, one entry per CDR3 protein. The table shows under 450,000 distinct CDR3 sequences, with roughly 20% occurring only once. With regard to this clonotype: Its antigen is unknown.

What was sequenced was blood, either unsorted or a sorted T cell fraction (not recorded which). J is TRBJ2-1 and V is TRBV28; TRBD1 might be the D (6 bases). The sequence was obtained from a male donor with ankylosing spondylitis or in good health (not recorded which). The CDR3 loop is CASSLRGINEQFF. The CDR3 bases are TGTGCCAGCAGTTTGAGGGGGATCAATGAGCAGTTCTTC.